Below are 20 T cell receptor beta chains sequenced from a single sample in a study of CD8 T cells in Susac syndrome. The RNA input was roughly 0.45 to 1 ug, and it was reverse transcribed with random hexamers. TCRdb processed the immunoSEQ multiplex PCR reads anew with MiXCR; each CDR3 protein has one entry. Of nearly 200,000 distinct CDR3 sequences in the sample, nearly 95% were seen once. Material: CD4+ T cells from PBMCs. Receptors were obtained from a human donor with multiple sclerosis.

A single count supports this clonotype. Here the CDR3 reads CASSQGLAGGIRFF. CDR3 nucleotides: TGTGCCAGCAGCCAAGGGCTAGCGGGAGGAATTCGGTTCTTC. The rearrangement links TRBV14 to TRBJ2-1; 11 bases fit TRBD2. Germline loops: CDR1 SGHDN, CDR2 FVKESK. With V trimmed by 1 base and J by 15 bases, 8 bases remained unmatched. CDR3 length equals 14 residues.

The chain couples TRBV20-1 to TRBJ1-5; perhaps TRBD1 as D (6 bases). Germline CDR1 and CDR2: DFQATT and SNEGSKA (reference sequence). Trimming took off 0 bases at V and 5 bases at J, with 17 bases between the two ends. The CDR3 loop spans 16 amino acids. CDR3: CSARDLGTTRDQPQHF. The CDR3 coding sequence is TGCAGTGCTAGAGATTTGGGGACAACTCGGGATCAGCCCCAGCATTTT.

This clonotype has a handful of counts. The CDR3 DNA is TGCAGCGTTACAGGGGAAAATTACGAGCAGTACTTC. Amino acid sequence: CSVTGENYEQYF. The gene calls are TRBV29-1 and TRBJ2-7; 7 bases map to TRBD1. Losses at the gene ends were 5 bases for V and 4 bases for J; bases not matched to a gene: 5. This CDR3 is built from 12 residues. Germline CDR1 SQVTM, CDR2 ANQGSEA.

CDR3 loop: CASSLRRTGGSEQFF. CDR3 sequence (DNA): TGTGCCAGCAGCCTTAGACGGACAGGGGGAAGTGAGCAGTTCTTC. The chain is built from TRBV14 and TRBJ2-1; 10 bases line up with TRBD1. The V gene's germline CDR1 is SGHDN and CDR2 FVKESK. The CDR3 covers 15 residues. The ends lost 4 bases at V and 9 bases at J; junction bases unmatched: 9.

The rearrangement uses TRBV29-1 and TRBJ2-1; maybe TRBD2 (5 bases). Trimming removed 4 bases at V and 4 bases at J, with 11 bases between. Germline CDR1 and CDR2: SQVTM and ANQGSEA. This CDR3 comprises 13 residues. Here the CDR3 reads CSVGERRYNEQFF. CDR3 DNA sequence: TGCAGCGTTGGAGAGAGGAGGTACAATGAGCAGTTCTTC.

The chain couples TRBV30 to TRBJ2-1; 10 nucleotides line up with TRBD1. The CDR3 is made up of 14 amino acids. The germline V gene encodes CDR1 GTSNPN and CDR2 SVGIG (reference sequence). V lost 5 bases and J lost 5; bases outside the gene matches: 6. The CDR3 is CAWAGQGGHNEQFF. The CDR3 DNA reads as TGTGCCTGGGCAGGACAGGGGGGCCACAATGAGCAGTTCTTC.

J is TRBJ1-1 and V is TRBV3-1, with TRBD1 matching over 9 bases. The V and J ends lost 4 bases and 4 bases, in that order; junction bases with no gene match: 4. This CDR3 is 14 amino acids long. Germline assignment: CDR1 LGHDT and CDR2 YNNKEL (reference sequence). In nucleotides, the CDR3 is TGTGCCAGCAGCCGCCGGGACAGGGCCACTGAAGCTTTCTTT. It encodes CASSRRDRATEAFF. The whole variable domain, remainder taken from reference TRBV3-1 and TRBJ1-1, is DTAVSQTPKYLVTQMGNDKSIKCEQNLGHDTMYWYKQDSKKFLKIMFSYNNKELIINETVPNRFSPKSPDKAHLNLHINSLELGDSAVYFCASSRRDRATEAFFGQGTRLTVV.

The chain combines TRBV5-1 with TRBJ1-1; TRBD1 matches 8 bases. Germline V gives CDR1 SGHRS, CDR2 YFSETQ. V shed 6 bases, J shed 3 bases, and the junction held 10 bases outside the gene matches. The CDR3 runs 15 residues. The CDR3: CASTIRTGRDTEAFF. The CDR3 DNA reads TGCGCCAGCACGATCCGGACAGGGCGGGACACTGAAGCTTTCTTT.

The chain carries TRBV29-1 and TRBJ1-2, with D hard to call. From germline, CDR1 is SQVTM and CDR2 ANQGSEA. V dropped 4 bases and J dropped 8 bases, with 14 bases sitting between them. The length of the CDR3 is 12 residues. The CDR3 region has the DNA TGCAGCGTTGCAATAGGGCCAAACGGCTACACCTTC. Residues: CSVAIGPNGYTF.

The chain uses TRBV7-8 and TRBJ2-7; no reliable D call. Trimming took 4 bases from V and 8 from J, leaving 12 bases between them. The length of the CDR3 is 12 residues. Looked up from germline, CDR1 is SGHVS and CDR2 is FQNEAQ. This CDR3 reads CASSSDWGKQYF. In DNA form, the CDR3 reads TGTGCCAGCAGCTCCGACTGGGGAAAGCAGTACTTC. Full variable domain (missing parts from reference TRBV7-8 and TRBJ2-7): GAGVSQSPRYKVAKRGQDVALRCDPISGHVSLFWYQQALGQGPEFLTYFQNEAQLDKSGLPSDRFFAERPEGSVSTLKIQRTQQEDSAVYLCASSSDWGKQYFGPGTRLTVT.

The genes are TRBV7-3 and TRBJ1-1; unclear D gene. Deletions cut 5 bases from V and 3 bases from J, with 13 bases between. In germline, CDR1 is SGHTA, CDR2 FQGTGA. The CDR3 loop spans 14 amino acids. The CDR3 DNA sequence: TGTGCCAGCAGCCCTCGGACGGGAGACACTGAAGCTTTCTTT. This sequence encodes CASSPRTGDTEAFF.

The CDR3 DNA follows: TGTGCCAGCAGCTTGTCCAGGGACGGCTACACCTTC. Its translation is CASSLSRDGYTF. The chain employs TRBV5-6 and TRBJ1-2; D might be TRBD1 (5 bases). V dropped 1 base and J dropped 8 bases, with 9 bases sitting between them. Germline V gene data show CDR1 as SGHDT and CDR2 as YYEEEE. The CDR3 contains 12 residues.

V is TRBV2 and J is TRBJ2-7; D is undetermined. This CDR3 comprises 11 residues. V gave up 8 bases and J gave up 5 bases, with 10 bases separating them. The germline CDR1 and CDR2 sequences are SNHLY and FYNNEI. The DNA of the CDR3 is TGTGCCAGCTTAGGGTGGAACGAGCAGTACTTC. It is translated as CASLGWNEQYF. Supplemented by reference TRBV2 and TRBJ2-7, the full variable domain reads EPEVTQTPSHQVTQMGQEVILRCVPISNHLYFYWYRQILGQKVEFLVSFYNNEISEKSEIFDDQFSVERPDGSNFTLKIRSTKLEDSAMYFCASLGWNEQYFGPGTRLTVT.

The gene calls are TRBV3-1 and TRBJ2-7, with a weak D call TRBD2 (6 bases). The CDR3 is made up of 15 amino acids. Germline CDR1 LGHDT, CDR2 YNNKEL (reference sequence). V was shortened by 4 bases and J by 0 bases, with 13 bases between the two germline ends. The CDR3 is CASSRSGTLSYEQYF. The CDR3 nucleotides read TGTGCCAGCAGCCGATCCGGGACTCTCTCCTACGAGCAGTACTTC.

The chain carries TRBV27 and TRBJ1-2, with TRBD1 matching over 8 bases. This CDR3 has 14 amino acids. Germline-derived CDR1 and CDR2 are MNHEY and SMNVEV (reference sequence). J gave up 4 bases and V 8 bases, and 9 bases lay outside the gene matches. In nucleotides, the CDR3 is TGTGCCAGCCGACCAGGGGGCGGGGGCTATGGCTACACCTTC. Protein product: CASRPGGGGYGYTF.

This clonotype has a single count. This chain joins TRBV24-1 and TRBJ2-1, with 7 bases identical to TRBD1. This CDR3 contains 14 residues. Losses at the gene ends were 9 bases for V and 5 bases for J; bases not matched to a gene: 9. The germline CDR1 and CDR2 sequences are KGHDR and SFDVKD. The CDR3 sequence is CATGIRGNNNEQFF. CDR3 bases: TGTGCCACCGGCATCAGGGGGAATAACAATGAGCAGTTCTTC.

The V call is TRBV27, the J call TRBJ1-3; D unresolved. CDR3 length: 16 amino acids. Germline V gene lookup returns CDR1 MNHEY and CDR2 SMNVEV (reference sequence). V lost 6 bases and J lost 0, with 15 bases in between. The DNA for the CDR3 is TGTGCCAGCAGCCCTTCGAGAGGCAGCTCTGGAAACACCATATATTTT. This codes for CASSPSRGSSGNTIYF.

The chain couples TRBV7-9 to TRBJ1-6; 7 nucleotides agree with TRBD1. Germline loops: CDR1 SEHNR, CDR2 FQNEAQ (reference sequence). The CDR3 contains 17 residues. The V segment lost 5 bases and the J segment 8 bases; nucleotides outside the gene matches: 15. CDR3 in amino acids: CASSRSGDSAQDSPLHF. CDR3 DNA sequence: TGTGCCAGCAGCCGATCGGGGGACAGCGCCCAAGATTCACCCCTCCACTTT.

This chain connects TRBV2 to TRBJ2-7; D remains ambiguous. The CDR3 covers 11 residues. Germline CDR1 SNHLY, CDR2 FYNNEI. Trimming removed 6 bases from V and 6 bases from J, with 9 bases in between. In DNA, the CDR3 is TGTGCCAGCAGCCTCTATGCCGAGCAGTACTTC. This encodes CASSLYAEQYF. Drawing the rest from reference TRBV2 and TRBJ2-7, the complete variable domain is EPEVTQTPSHQVTQMGQEVILRCVPISNHLYFYWYRQILGQKVEFLVSFYNNEISEKSEIFDDQFSVERPDGSNFTLKIRSTKLEDSAMYFCASSLYAEQYFGPGTRLTVT.

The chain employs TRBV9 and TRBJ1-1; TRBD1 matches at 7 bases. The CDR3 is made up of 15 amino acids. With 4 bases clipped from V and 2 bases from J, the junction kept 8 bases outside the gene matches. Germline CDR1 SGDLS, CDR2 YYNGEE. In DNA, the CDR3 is TGTGCCAGCAGCATATCAGGGGGACACAACACTGAAGCTTTCTTT. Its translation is CASSISGGHNTEAFF.